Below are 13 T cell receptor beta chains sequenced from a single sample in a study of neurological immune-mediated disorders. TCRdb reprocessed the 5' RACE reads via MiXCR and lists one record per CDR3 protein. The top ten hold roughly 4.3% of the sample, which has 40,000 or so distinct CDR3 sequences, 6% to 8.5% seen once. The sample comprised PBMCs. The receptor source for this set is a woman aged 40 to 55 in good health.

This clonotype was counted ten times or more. CDR3 region: CASSIDPTSGYEQFF. The CDR3 nucleotides read TGTGCCAGTAGTATAGATCCGACTAGCGGTTATGAGCAGTTCTTC. This chain links TRBV19 with TRBJ2-1; the match to TRBD2 covers 9 bases. V shed 0 bases, J shed 8 bases, and the junction held 5 bases outside the gene matches. Germline V lookup: CDR1 LNHDA, CDR2 SQIVND (reference sequence). The CDR3 totals 15 residues.

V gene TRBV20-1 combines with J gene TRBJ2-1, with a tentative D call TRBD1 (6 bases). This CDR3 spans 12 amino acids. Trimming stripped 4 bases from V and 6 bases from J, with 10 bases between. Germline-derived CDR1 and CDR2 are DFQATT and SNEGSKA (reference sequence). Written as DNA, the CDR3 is TGCAGTGCTACCACAGGGTCCAATGAGCAGTTCTTC. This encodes CSATTGSNEQFF.

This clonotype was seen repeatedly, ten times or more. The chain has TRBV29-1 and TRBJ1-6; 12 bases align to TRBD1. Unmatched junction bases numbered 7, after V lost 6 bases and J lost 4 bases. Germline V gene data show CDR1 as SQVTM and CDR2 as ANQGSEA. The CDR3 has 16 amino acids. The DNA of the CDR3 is TGCAGCGTAGCCGGGACAGGGGGCGAATATAATTCACCCCTCCACTTT. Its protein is CSVAGTGGEYNSPLHF.

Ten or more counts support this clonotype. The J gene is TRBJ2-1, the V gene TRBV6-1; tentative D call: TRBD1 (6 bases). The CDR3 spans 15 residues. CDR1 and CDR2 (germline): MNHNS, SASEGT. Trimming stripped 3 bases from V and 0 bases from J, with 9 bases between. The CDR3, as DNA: TGTGCCAGCAGTGAGAGGGGGAGCTCCTACAATGAGCAGTTCTTC. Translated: CASSERGSSYNEQFF.

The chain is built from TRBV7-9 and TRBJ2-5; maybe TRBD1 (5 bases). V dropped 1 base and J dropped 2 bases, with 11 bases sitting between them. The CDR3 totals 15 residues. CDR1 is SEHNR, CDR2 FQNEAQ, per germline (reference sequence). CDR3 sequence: CASSLVGAGQETQYF. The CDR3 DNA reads TGTGCCAGCAGCTTAGTAGGAGCAGGGCAAGAGACCCAGTACTTC. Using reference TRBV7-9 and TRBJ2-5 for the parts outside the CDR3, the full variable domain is DTGVSQNPRHKITKRGQNVTFRCDPISEHNRLYWYRQTLGQGPEFLTYFQNEAQLEKSRLLSDRFSAERPKGSFSTLEIQRTEQGDSAMYLCASSLVGAGQETQYFGPGTRLLVL.

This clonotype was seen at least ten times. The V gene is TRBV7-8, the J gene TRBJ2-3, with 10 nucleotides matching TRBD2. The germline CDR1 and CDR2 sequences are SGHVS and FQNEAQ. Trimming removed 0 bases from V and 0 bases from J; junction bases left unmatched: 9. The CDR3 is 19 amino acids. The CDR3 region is CASSLAASGSPTSTDTQYF. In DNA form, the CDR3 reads TGTGCCAGCAGCTTAGCCGCTAGCGGGAGCCCCACTAGCACAGATACGCAGTATTTT.

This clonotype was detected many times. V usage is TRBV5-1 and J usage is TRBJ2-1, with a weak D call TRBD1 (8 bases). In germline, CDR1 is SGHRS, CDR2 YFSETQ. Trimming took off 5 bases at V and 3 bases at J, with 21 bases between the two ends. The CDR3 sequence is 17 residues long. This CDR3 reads CASRVIYRGGNYNEQFF. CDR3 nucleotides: TGCGCCAGCAGGGTGATATACAGGGGGGGGAACTACAATGAGCAGTTCTTC.

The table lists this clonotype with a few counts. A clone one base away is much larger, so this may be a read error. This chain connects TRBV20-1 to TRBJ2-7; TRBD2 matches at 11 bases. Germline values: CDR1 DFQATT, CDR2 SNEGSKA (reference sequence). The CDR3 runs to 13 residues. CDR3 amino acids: CSGQTSGNLGQYF. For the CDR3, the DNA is TGCAGCGGTCAGACTAGCGGGAACCTGGGGCAGTACTTC.

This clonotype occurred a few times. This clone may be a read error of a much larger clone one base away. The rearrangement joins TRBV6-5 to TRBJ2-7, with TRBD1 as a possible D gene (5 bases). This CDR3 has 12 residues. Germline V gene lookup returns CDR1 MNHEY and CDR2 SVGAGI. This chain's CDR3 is CASKGRGYEQFV. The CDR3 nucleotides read TGTGCCAGCAAGGGTAGGGGCTACGAGCAGTTCGTC.

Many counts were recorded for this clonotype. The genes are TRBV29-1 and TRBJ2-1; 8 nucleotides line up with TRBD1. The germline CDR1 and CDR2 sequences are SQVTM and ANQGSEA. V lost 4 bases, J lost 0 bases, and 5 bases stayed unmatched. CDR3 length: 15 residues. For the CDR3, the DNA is TGCAGCGTTGTGGGGACAGGCCGCTCCTACAATGAGCAGTTCTTC. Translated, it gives CSVVGTGRSYNEQFF.

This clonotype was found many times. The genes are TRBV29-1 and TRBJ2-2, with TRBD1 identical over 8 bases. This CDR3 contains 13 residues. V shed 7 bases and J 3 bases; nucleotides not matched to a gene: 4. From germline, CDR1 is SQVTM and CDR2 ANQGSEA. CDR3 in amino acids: CSAGQGDTGELFF. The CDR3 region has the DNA TGCAGCGCTGGACAGGGCGACACCGGGGAGCTGTTTTTT.

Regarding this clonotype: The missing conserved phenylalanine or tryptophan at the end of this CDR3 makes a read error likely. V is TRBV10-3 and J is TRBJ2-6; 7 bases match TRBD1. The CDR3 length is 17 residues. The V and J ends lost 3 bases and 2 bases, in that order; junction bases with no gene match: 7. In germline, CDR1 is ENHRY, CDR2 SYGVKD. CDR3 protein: CAISERGGVAGANVLTI. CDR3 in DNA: TGTGCCATCAGTGAACGAGGGGGCGTGGCTGGGGCCAACGTCCTGACTATC.

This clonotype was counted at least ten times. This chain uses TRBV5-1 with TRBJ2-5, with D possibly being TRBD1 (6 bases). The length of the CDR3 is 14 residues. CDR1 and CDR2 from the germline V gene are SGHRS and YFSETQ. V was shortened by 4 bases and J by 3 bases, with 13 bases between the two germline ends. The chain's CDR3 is CASSPGTIEETQYF. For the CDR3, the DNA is TGCGCCAGCAGCCCGGGGACAATCGAAGAGACCCAGTACTTC.